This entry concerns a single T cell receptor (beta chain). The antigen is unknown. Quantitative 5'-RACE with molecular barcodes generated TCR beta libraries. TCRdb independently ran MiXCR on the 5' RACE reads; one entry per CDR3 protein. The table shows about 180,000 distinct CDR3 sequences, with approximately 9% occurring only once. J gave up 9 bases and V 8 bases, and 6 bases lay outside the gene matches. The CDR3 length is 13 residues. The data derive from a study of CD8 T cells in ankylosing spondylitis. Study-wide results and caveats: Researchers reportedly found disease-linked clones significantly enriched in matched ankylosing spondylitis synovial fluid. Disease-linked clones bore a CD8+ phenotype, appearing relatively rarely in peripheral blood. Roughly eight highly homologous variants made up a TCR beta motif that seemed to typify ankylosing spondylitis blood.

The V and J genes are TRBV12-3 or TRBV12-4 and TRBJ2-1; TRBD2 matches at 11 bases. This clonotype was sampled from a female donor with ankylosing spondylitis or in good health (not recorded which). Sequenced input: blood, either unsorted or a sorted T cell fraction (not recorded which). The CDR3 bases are TGTGCCAGCTTACAAGGGACTAGCGGTGAGCAGTTCTTC. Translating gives CASLQGTSGEQFF.